Sequencing of this TCR beta chain was carried out in a study of a mutant IDH1 vaccine in newly diagnosed glioma. TCRdb keeps only in-frame clones here, not all; method: immunoSEQ multiplex PCR. The sample contains around 9,800 clones, approximately 88% of which appear only once. Concerning this clone itself: No antigen is known for it.

The germline CDR1 and CDR2 sequences are MNHNS and SASEGT. This CDR3 is built from 14 residues. V dropped 2 bases and J dropped 8 bases, with 15 bases sitting between them. The sample's time point: week 23, last vaccination. A single vaccine dose contained 300 ug of mutant IDH1 20-mer peptide, and topical imiquimod was used with it. The V gene is TRBV6-1, the J gene TRBJ1-2; no definite D call. The sequence derives from a woman between 40 and 50 years old with glioma. Some clones in this sample may be carry-over from other donors' samples. The starting material was PBMCs, obtained from a glioma patient whose treatment included an IDH1 peptide vaccine. CDR3 sequence reads: CASSEFGRQPGYTF. In nucleotides, the CDR3 is TGTGCCAGCAGTGAATTCGGCCGTCAACCGGGCTACACCTTC.